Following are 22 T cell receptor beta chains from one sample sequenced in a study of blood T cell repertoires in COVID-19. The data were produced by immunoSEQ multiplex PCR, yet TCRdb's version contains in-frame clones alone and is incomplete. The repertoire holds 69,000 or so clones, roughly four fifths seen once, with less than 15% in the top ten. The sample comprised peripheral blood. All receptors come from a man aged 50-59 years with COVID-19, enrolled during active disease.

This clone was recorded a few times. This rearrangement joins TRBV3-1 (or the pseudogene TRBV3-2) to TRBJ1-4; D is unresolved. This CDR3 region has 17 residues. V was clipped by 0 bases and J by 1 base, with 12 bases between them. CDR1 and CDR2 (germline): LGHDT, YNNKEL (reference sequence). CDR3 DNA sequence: TGTGCCAGCAGCCAAGAACCTAACAGAGAAACTAATGAAAAACTGTTTTTT. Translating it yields CASSQEPNRETNEKLFF.

CDR3 nucleotides: TGCAGCGTGGAGGGCCAACTGAACACTGAAGCTTTCTTT. Its translation: CSVEGQLNTEAFF. The chain joins TRBV29-1 to TRBJ1-1; D gene uncertain. The V and J ends lost 6 bases and 0 bases respectively, with 11 bases between them. This CDR3 is built from 13 residues. Per the germline V gene, CDR1 is SQVTM and CDR2 is ANQGSEA.

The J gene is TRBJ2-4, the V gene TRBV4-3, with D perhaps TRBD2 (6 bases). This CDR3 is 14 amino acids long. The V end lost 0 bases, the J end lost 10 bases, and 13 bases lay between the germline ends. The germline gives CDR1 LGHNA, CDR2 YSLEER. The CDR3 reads CASSQELADRIQYF. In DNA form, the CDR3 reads TGCGCCAGCAGCCAAGAACTAGCAGACCGAATTCAGTACTTC.

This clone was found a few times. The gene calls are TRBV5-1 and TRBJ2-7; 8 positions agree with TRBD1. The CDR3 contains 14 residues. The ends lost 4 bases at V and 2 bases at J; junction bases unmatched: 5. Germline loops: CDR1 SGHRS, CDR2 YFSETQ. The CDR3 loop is CASSMGQATYEQYF. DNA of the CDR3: TGCGCCAGCAGCATGGGACAGGCCACCTACGAGCAGTACTTC.

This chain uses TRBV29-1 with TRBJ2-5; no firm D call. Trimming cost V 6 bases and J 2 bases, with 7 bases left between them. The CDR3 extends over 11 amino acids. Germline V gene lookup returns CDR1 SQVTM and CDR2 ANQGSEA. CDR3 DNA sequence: TGCAGCGTACAGAAGCAAGAGACCCAGTACTTC. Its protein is CSVQKQETQYF.

The CDR3 DNA reads as TGTGCCAGCAGCGTCCTAGGTGCGGGGGCCCCCGAGTATTTT. Protein: CASSVLGAGAPEYF. The chain carries TRBV7-2 and TRBJ2-3; TRBD2 is a possible D gene (7 bases). The CDR3 extends over 14 amino acids. Looked up from germline, CDR1 is SGHTA and CDR2 is FQGNSA. V lost 5 bases and J 13 bases, leaving 22 bases between the germline ends.

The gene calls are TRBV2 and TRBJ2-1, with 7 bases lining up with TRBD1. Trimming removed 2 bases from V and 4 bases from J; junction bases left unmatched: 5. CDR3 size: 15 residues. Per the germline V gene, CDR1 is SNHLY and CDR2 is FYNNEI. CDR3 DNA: TGTGCCAGCAGTGAACAGGGGGAATATTACAATGAGCAGTTCTTC. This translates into CASSEQGEYYNEQFF.

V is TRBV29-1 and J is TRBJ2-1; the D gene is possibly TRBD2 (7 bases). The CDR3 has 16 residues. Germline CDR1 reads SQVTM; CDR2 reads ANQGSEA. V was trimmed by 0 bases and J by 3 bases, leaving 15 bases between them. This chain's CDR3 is CSVEDEGGSNYNEQFF. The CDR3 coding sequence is TGCAGCGTTGAAGATGAGGGGGGGTCAAACTACAATGAGCAGTTCTTC.

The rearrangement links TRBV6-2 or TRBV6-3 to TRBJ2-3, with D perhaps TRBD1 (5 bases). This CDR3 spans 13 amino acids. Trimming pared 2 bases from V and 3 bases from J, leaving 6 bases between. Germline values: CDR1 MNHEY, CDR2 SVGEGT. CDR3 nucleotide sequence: TGTGCCAGCAGTTACCCAGGGACAGATACGCAGTATTTT. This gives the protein CASSYPGTDTQYF.

The CDR3, as DNA: TGTGCCAGTAGCGACAGTCTGATCCCCTCTGGAAACACCATATATTTT. Amino acid sequence: CASSDSLIPSGNTIYF. This chain connects TRBV19 to TRBJ1-3, with a tentative D call TRBD1 (5 bases). This CDR3 is built from 16 residues. The germline CDR1 and CDR2 sequences are LNHDA and SQIVND (reference sequence). The V end lost 6 bases, the J end lost 0 bases, and 15 bases lay between the germline ends. Using reference TRBV19 and TRBJ1-3 for the parts outside the CDR3, the full variable domain is DGGITQSPKYLFRKEGQNVTLSCEQNLNHDAMYWYRQDPGQGLRLIYYSQIVNDFQKGDIAEGYSVSREKKESFPLTVTSAQKNPTAFYLCASSDSLIPSGNTIYFGEGSWLTVV.

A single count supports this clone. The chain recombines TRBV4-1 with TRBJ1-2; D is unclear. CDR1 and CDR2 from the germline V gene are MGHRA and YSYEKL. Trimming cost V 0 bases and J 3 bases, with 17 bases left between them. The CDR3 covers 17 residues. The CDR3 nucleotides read TGCGCCAGCAGCCAAGAAATGTCCCAGGCCCCGCACTATGGCTACACCTTC. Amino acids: CASSQEMSQAPHYGYTF.

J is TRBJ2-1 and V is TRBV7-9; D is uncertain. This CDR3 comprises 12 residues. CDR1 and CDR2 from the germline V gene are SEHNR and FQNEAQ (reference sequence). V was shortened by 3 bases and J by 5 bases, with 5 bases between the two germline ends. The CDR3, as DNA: TGTGCCAGCAGCTTCGGAGACAATGAGCAGTTCTTC. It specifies CASSFGDNEQFF.

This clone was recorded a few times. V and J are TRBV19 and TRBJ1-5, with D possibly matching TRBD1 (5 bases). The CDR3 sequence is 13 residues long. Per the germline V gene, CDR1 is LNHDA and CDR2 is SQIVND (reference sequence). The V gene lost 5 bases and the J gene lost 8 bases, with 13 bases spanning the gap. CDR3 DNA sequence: TGTGCCAGTAGTGATTTCGGGGGAAAGCCCCAGCATTTT. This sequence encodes CASSDFGGKPQHF.

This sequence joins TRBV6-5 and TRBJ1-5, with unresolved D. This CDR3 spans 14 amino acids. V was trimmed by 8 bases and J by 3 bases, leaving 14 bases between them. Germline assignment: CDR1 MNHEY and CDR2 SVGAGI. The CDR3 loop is CASLREGNNQPQHF. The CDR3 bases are TGTGCCAGCCTCCGGGAGGGAAACAATCAGCCCCAGCATTTT.

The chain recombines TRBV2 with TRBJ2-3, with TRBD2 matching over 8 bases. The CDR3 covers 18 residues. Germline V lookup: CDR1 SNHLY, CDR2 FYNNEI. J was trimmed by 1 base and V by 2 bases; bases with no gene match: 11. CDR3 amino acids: CASSEMSVGAGGTDTQYF. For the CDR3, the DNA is TGTGCCAGCAGTGAAATGAGCGTGGGAGCGGGGGGCACAGATACGCAGTATTTT.

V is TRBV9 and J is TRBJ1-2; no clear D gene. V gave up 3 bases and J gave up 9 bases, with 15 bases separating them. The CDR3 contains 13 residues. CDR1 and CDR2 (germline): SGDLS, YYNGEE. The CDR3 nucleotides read TGTGCCAGCAGCGACGGAAGAGGGAGAAGCTACACCTTC. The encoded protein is CASSDGRGRSYTF.

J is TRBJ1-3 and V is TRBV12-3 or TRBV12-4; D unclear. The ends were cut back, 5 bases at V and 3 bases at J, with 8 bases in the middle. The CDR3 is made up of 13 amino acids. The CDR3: CASSNLIGNTIYF. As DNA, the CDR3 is TGTGCCAGCAGTAACTTAATTGGAAACACCATATATTTT.

For the CDR3, the DNA is TGCAGTGCCCAAGGCGAGGTTACGCAGTATTTT. Residues: CSAQGEVTQYF. The genes are TRBV20-1 and TRBJ2-3; no clear D gene. CDR3 length equals 11 residues. Trimming took 6 bases from V and 8 from J, leaving 12 bases between them. CDR1 is DFQATT and CDR2 is SNEGSKA in the germline V gene (reference sequence).

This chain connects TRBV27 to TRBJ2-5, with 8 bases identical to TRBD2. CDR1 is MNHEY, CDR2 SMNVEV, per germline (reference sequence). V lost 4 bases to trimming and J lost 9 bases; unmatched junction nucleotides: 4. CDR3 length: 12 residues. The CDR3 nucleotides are TGTGCCAGCAGTTCCCCCGGGAGGGCCCAGTACTTC. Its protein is CASSSPGRAQYF.

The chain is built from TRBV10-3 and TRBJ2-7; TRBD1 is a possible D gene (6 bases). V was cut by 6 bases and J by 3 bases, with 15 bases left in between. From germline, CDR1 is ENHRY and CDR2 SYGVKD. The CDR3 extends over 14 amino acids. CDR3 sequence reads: CAIRGTGQVYEQYF. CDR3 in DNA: TGTGCCATCAGGGGTACAGGGCAGGTCTACGAGCAGTACTTC.

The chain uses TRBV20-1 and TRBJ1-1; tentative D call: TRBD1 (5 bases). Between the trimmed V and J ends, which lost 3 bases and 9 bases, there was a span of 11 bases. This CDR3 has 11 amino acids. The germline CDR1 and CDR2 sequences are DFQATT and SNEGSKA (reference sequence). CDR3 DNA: TGCAGTGCTAGCTCAGGGCGTCAAGCTTTCTTT. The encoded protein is CSASSGRQAFF.

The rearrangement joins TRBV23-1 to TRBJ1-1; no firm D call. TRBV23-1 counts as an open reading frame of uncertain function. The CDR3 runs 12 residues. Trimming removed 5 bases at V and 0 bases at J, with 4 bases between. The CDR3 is CASSFMNTEAFF. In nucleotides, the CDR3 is TGCGCCAGCAGTTTTATGAACACTGAAGCTTTCTTT.